This TCR beta chain was captured in a study of shared clonotypes between healthy human individuals. Broader study findings: Some naive CD4 clonotypes, roughly 5%, turned up in common across a handful of donors.

In regard to this clone: What it recognizes is unknown.

Trimming shortened V by 6 bases and J by 1 base, and 12 bases separated the two germline ends. Germline V gene data show CDR1 as MNHEY and CDR2 as SVGAGI. This CDR3 has 14 residues. The protocol was immunoSEQ multiplex PCR, while the TCRdb copy is restricted to in-frame clones and leaves out a portion. The sample lists under 2,500,000 clones; approximately 96% were seen once. V usage is TRBV6-5 and J usage is TRBJ2-5; D tentatively fits TRBD1 or TRBD2 (6 bases each). The material sequenced was naive CD4+ T cells sorted from blood. Noted subset: CD45RA+ positively selected. The sequence was collected from a man younger than 30 in good health. For the CDR3, the DNA is TGTGCCAGCAGGGGGTCGGGGGCCCAAGAGACCCAGTACTTC. Encoded protein: CASRGSGAQETQYF.